This TCR beta chain was captured in a study of shared clonotypes between healthy human individuals. Comments on this clone: Other DNA sequences within the sample encode an identical CDR3.

Each cell subset's genomic DNA was divided evenly among several immunoSEQ plates. In the source study's methods: Filtering differed since immunoSEQ provided only junctions, with no quality scores. Generated by immunoSEQ multiplex PCR, the TCRdb table keeps only in-frame clones and is missing some. V and J calls plus clone size are reproduced from that table; the DNA served to infer D and trimming. The table shows approximately 1.1 million clones, with around 82% occurring only once. The CDR3 is made up of 14 amino acids. Germline trimming cut 3 bases from V and 0 bases from J; bases unmatched to any gene: 2. The V gene's germline CDR1 is SGHNT and CDR2 YYREEE (reference sequence).

The sample taken for sequencing was memory CD4+ T cells from PBMCs. Subset meaning: CD45RA-negative fraction. The chain has TRBV5-4 and TRBJ2-5; TRBD2 matches 7 bases. The TCR sequence derives from a man between 18 and 29 years old in good health. Some clones in this sample may be carry-over from other donors' samples. The CDR3 loop reads CASSSGLDQETQYF. CDR3 sequence (DNA): TGTGCCAGCAGCTCAGGACTAGACCAAGAGACCCAGTACTTC.